The next 27 T cell receptor beta chains were all read from a single sample in a study of response to subunit inactivated influenza vaccine. TCRdb itself ran the RT-PCR reads through MiXCR, one entry per CDR3 protein. The sample holds more than 500,000 distinct CDR3 sequences, about 11% seen once. The data were also submitted as part of a second study, on T cells expressing NK-cell markers. That paper states: It was by 5'RACE template switching with UMIs that TCR beta cDNA was made.

Sequencing was performed on PBMCs from blood, taken on the day of vaccination. The receptors stem from a man aged 50-59 years who received an inactivated influenza vaccine.

The chain couples TRBV15 to TRBJ2-1, with 9 positions matching TRBD1. Germline V gene sequence: CDR1 LNHNV, CDR2 YYDKDF (reference sequence). J was trimmed by 10 bases and V by 0 bases; bases with no gene match: 4. The CDR3 spans 14 residues. CDR3: CATSRDQGTGEQFF. The CDR3 DNA sequence: TGTGCCACCAGCAGAGATCAGGGGACAGGGGAGCAGTTCTTC.

In its sample, this clonotype was seen many times. The rearrangement uses TRBV28 and TRBJ1-5, with 7 positions matching TRBD1. Germline assignment: CDR1 MDHEN and CDR2 SYDVKM. The length of the CDR3 is 15 residues. V lost 3 bases to trimming and J lost 2 bases; unmatched junction nucleotides: 4. CDR3 in amino acids: CASSFRGQGNQPQHF. The CDR3 nucleotides are TGTGCCAGCAGTTTCCGAGGACAGGGCAATCAGCCCCAGCATTTT.

The table lists this clonotype with a few counts. V is TRBV27 and J is TRBJ1-2, with D hard to call. Per the germline V gene, CDR1 is MNHEY and CDR2 is SMNVEV (reference sequence). There are 13 residues in the CDR3. V lost 5 bases and J lost 0, with 7 bases in between. Here the CDR3 DNA reads TGTGCCAGCAGTACGAGTTCTAACTATGGCTACACCTTC. Its translation: CASSTSSNYGYTF.

This clonotype was seen many times. V and J are TRBV12-3 or TRBV12-4 and TRBJ2-6, with D hard to call. The CDR3 runs to 14 residues. The germline V and J ends were trimmed by 2 bases and 0 bases, with 2 bases remaining between them. The CDR3: CASSLLSGANVLTF. The CDR3 DNA is TGTGCCAGCAGTTTACTCTCTGGGGCCAACGTCCTGACTTTC.

This clonotype was picked up a small number of times. This chain joins TRBV9 and TRBJ2-1; 7 nucleotides align to TRBD2. The CDR3 covers 16 residues. Looked up from germline, CDR1 is SGDLS and CDR2 is YYNGEE. The V and J ends lost 3 bases and 0 bases, in that order; junction bases with no gene match: 6. This chain's CDR3 is CASSGDYRDSYNEQFF. DNA of the CDR3: TGTGCCAGCAGCGGGGACTATCGAGACTCCTACAATGAGCAGTTCTTC.

This clonotype was detected only a few times. The gene calls are TRBV12-3 or TRBV12-4 and TRBJ2-3; 11 positions agree with TRBD1. V lost 4 bases and J lost 4; bases outside the gene matches: 7. This CDR3 comprises 16 residues. The CDR3 spells CASSSAGTGGPDTQYF. The CDR3 nucleotides read TGTGCCAGCAGTTCGGCCGGGACAGGGGGTCCAGATACGCAGTATTTT.

CDR3 protein: CASSSGTLGEQFF. The CDR3 nucleotides are TGTGCCAGCAGCTCCGGGACACTCGGGGAGCAGTTCTTC. This chain uses TRBV11-2 with TRBJ2-1; D may be TRBD1 (6 bases). CDR1 is SGHAT and CDR2 is FQNNGV in the germline V gene. The V gene lost 4 bases and the J gene lost 10 bases, with 14 bases spanning the gap. This CDR3 has 13 residues.

J is TRBJ2-1 and V is TRBV12-3 or TRBV12-4; D could derive from TRBD1 or TRBD2 (5 bases each). This CDR3 comprises 10 residues. Trimming left V 9 bases short and J 16 bases short, with 16 bases between. The CDR3 reads CASKGPNLFF. CDR3 DNA: TGTGCCAGTAAGGGACCAAACCTCTTCTTC.

The V gene is TRBV20-1, the J gene TRBJ2-2; TRBD2 aligns across 9 bases. Germline loops: CDR1 DFQATT, CDR2 SNEGSKA (reference sequence). Trimming removed 6 bases from V and 2 bases from J; junction bases left unmatched: 4. CDR3 length: 14 amino acids. CDR3 nucleotide sequence: TGCAGTGCAATAGCGGGAGCAAACACCGGGGAGCTGTTTTTT. It translates to CSAIAGANTGELFF.

The CDR3 spells CASSQRDFRETQYF. As DNA, the CDR3 is TGTGCCAGCAGCCAACGGGACTTTAGGGAGACCCAGTACTTC. This chain joins TRBV7-9 and TRBJ2-5, with D maybe TRBD2 (6 bases). The V end lost 5 bases, the J end lost 5 bases, and 15 bases lay between the germline ends. Germline CDR1 and CDR2: SEHNR and FQNEAQ (reference sequence). This CDR3 region has 14 residues.

The sample holds many counts of this clonotype. The J gene is TRBJ2-7, the V gene TRBV10-3; D call uncertain. V shed 3 bases and J shed 0 bases, with 6 bases lying between them. Germline CDR1 and CDR2: ENHRY and SYGVKD. The CDR3 has 13 residues. CDR3 loop: CAISEPASYEQYF. DNA for the CDR3: TGTGCCATCAGTGAACCAGCCTCCTACGAGCAGTACTTC.

This clonotype was seen a few times. V and J are TRBV27 and TRBJ1-6; tentative D call: TRBD1 (5 bases). V dropped 0 bases and J dropped 3 bases, with 6 bases sitting between them. Germline lookup yields CDR1 MNHEY and CDR2 SMNVEV (reference sequence). The CDR3 runs to 15 residues. CDR3: CASSLSDSYNSPLHF. The CDR3 DNA is TGTGCCAGCAGTTTATCAGACAGCTATAATTCACCCCTCCACTTT.

The table lists this clonotype with a few counts. The chain carries TRBV3-1 and TRBJ1-5, with D unresolved. The CDR3 runs 13 residues. The germline CDR1 and CDR2 sequences are LGHDT and YNNKEL (reference sequence). V lost 4 bases, J lost 5 bases, and 9 bases lay in between. CDR3: CASSLAWDQPQHF. The CDR3 nucleotides read TGTGCCAGCAGCCTCGCTTGGGATCAGCCCCAGCATTTT.

This clonotype was seen more than once but under ten times. V is TRBV19 and J is TRBJ2-1; TRBD2 matches at 14 bases. This CDR3 is built from 17 residues. Germline V lookup: CDR1 LNHDA, CDR2 SQIVND (reference sequence). Trimming cost V 4 bases and J 6 bases; bases outside gene matches: 8. The CDR3 DNA follows: TGTGCCAGTAGTACTCTCGGGACTAGCGGGGGACTCAATGAGCAGTTCTTC. Translation: CASSTLGTSGGLNEQFF.

This clonotype occurred many times. The rearrangement joins TRBV12-3 or TRBV12-4 to TRBJ2-4, with D perhaps matching TRBD1 or TRBD2 (7 bases each). V lost 2 bases, J lost 7 bases, and 12 bases lay in between. This CDR3 spans 14 amino acids. CDR3 region: CASSLQGGVNIQYF. CDR3 sequence (DNA): TGTGCCAGCAGTTTACAGGGGGGGGTCAACATTCAGTACTTC.

The chain is built from TRBV12-3 or TRBV12-4 and TRBJ2-5; D may correspond to TRBD1 or TRBD2 (5 bases each). The CDR3 runs 15 residues. V was pared by 7 bases and J by 2 bases, with 17 bases between. The CDR3 loop is CASKPGTQLQETQYF. The CDR3 DNA reads as TGTGCCAGCAAACCTGGGACGCAGTTACAAGAGACCCAGTACTTC.

In this sample, this clonotype turned up a few times. This chain connects TRBV6-2 or TRBV6-3 to TRBJ2-1, with a tentative D call TRBD2 (6 bases). Per germline, CDR1 MNHEY and CDR2 SVGEGT. The V and J ends lost 6 bases and 6 bases respectively, with 21 bases between them. This CDR3 is built from 16 residues. CDR3 DNA sequence: TGTGCCAGCAGAGGAGCGACGACTTTCGGGGGCAATGAGCAGTTCTTC. Translation gives CASRGATTFGGNEQFF.

This clonotype has only a few counts. The chain has TRBV7-9 and TRBJ1-3; maybe TRBD1 (5 bases). Germline values: CDR1 SEHNR, CDR2 FQNEAQ (reference sequence). V was shortened by 2 bases and J by 0 bases, with 11 bases between the two germline ends. The CDR3 is 16 residues long. CDR3 region: CASSLQGPLSGNTIYF. The CDR3 nucleotides are TGTGCCAGCAGCTTACAGGGACCACTCTCTGGAAACACCATATATTTT.

This clonotype was observed a few times. The chain uses TRBV29-1 and TRBJ2-5; either TRBD1 or TRBD2 may supply D (6 bases each). The germline V gene has CDR1 SQVTM and CDR2 ANQGSEA. This CDR3 region has 15 residues. Trimming removed 3 bases at V and 1 base at J, with 15 bases between. CDR3 protein: CSVDWGAETQETQYF. The CDR3 DNA follows: TGCAGCGTTGATTGGGGGGCAGAGACCCAAGAGACCCAGTACTTC.

This clonotype was counted many times. One end of the junction varies from germline; a read error may be responsible. This chain links TRBV4-1 with TRBJ1-1; D might be TRBD1 (5 bases). Germline-derived CDR1 and CDR2 are MGHRA and YSYEKL. This CDR3 has 14 residues. The CDR3: CASRQDNRPYEAFF. The CDR3 region has the DNA TGCGCCAGCAGACAAGACAACAGGCCTTATGAAGCTTTCTTT.

The chain is built from TRBV11-1 and TRBJ2-3; 7 bases fit TRBD2. With 5 bases clipped from V and 0 bases from J, the junction kept 14 bases outside the gene matches. CDR3 length equals 18 residues. The germline V gene encodes CDR1 SGHAT and CDR2 FQDESV (reference sequence). CDR3 sequence reads: CASSPSAGVHSSTDTQYF. In nucleotides, the CDR3 is TGTGCCAGCAGCCCCTCTGCGGGAGTACACTCTAGCACAGATACGCAGTATTTT. Supplemented by reference TRBV11-1 and TRBJ2-3, the full variable domain reads EAEVAQSPRYKITEKSQAVAFWCDPISGHATLYWYRQILGQGPELLVQFQDESVVDDSQLPKDRFSAERLKGVDSTLKIQPAELGDSAMYLCASSPSAGVHSSTDTQYFGPGTRLTVL.

The chain uses TRBV28 and TRBJ2-7; D perhaps matches TRBD2 (6 bases). The germline V gene has CDR1 MDHEN and CDR2 SYDVKM. The CDR3 has 14 amino acids. V was clipped by 9 bases and J by 2 bases, with 17 bases between them. The CDR3 protein is CASTSGTRAYEQYF. The CDR3 nucleotides read TGTGCCAGTACTTCCGGGACTCGAGCCTACGAGCAGTACTTC. The full variable domain, its missing parts supplied by reference TRBV28 and TRBJ2-7, is DVKVTQSSRYLVKRTGEKVFLECVQDMDHENMFWYRQDPGLGLRLIYFSYDVKMKEKGDIPEGYSVSREKKERFSLILESASTNQTSMYLCASTSGTRAYEQYFGPGTRLTVT.

This clonotype was observed a few times. This chain links TRBV7-2 with TRBJ2-1; the match to TRBD1 covers 9 bases. The CDR3 covers 13 residues. The ends lost 10 bases at V and 8 bases at J; junction bases unmatched: 9. CDR1 and CDR2 from the germline V gene are SGHTA and FQGNSA. CDR3 DNA sequence: TGTGCCACTGGACAGGGGACTGGACATGAGCAGTTCTTC. Encoded protein: CATGQGTGHEQFF.

This clonotype has a handful of counts. This chain connects TRBV12-3 or TRBV12-4 to TRBJ2-7; D remains unclear. V was pared by 2 bases and J by 6 bases, with 14 bases between. The CDR3 is 14 residues long. CDR3 residues: CASSLMAAPAEQYF. The CDR3 bases are TGTGCCAGCAGTTTAATGGCAGCCCCGGCCGAGCAGTACTTC.

The chain has TRBV24-1 and TRBJ1-2; no definite D call. Germline V gene data show CDR1 as KGHDR and CDR2 as SFDVKD. Trimming pared 1 base from V and 1 base from J, leaving 6 bases between. There are 14 residues in the CDR3. The CDR3 coding sequence is TGTGCCACCAGTGATTTTGAGCATAACTATGGCTACACCTTC. Its protein is CATSDFEHNYGYTF.

V usage is TRBV25-1 and J usage is TRBJ1-1; possibly TRBD1 for D (6 bases). This CDR3 is 15 amino acids long. V was cut by 4 bases and J by 1 base, with 13 bases left in between. Germline V gene sequence: CDR1 MGHDK, CDR2 SYGVNS. The CDR3 DNA reads TGTGCCAGCAGTGCCACAGGGCCGACGAACACTGAAGCTTTCTTT. It specifies CASSATGPTNTEAFF.

This clonotype was counted between two and nine times. The chain combines TRBV7-2 with TRBJ1-2; possibly TRBD1 for D (5 bases). Germline assignment: CDR1 SGHTA and CDR2 FQGNSA. CDR3 length equals 16 residues. Trimming pared 1 base from V and 2 bases from J, leaving 14 bases between. The CDR3 DNA is TGTGCCAGCAGCTTAGGACCGGGACTACAGAACTATGGCTACACCTTC. Protein product: CASSLGPGLQNYGYTF.